This TCR beta chain was documented in a study of cytomegalovirus exposure and HLA in healthy donors. Study results and limitations: Researchers reported in a later analysis that common viral pathogens appeared linked to several top clusters. Later analysis demonstrated an association between a missense DCLRE1C variant and TCR beta V- and J-gene trimming.

There are 15 residues in the CDR3. V lost 2 bases and J lost 6; bases outside the gene matches: 9. Germline CDR1 reads GTSNPN; CDR2 reads SVGIG (reference sequence). PCR involved 60 Vbeta and 13 Jbeta primers. Methods used by the authors: Later, an analysis found some 80 million unique TCR beta chains, and 8.5 million to 14 million of these were shared. TCRdb's table, derived via immunoSEQ multiplex PCR, lists solely in-frame clones and lacks some. Clone size and V and J calls were adopted from that table, with D and trimming inferred from the DNA. This sample's clone table lists fewer than 45,000 clones. Donors consisted of healthy bone marrow donors. In regard to this clone: As yet, its antigen is unknown.

Specimen: PBMCs. The clonotype originates from a man in his forties or fifties in good health and CMV-seropositive. The rearrangement links TRBV30 to TRBJ1-2; TRBD1 agrees at 10 bases. In DNA, the CDR3 is TGTGCCTGGAGTCCCGGGACAGGGGCGGCGGATGGCTACACCTTC. Translated, it gives CAWSPGTGAADGYTF.